The 7 T cell receptor beta chains below all came from one sample that was sequenced in a study of blood T cell repertoires in COVID-19. TCRdb keeps only in-frame clones here, not all; method: immunoSEQ multiplex PCR. The sample yields about 140,000 clones, roughly 83% seen once. Source material: PBMCs or T cells enriched from blood (not recorded which). The receptors stem from a man between 65 and 79 years old who had been exposed to COVID-19.

This clone was observed a single time. V gene TRBV3-1 (or the pseudogene TRBV3-2) combines with J gene TRBJ2-5, with D possibly TRBD2 on 5 matching bases. CDR1 LGHDT and CDR2 YNNKEL come from the germline V gene (reference sequence). The CDR3 consists of 14 residues. V lost 0 bases to trimming and J lost 4 bases, with 9 bases between them. CDR3 nucleotide sequence: TGTGCCAGCAGCCAAGACGACCGGGGAGAGACCCAGTACTTC. Residues: CASSQDDRGETQYF.

The chain links TRBV28 to TRBJ2-4, with unresolved D. In germline, CDR1 is MDHEN, CDR2 SYDVKM. Trimming pared 3 bases from V and 0 bases from J, leaving 12 bases between. This CDR3 has 16 amino acids. The CDR3, as DNA: TGTGCCAGCAGTTTCGGAACCACAGTAGCCAAAAACATTCAGTACTTC. Residues: CASSFGTTVAKNIQYF.

V usage is TRBV4-3 and J usage is TRBJ1-1; D unclear. The CDR3 extends over 14 amino acids. Trimming took 6 bases from V and 2 from J, leaving 13 bases between them. The germline V gene has CDR1 LGHNA and CDR2 YSLEER. The CDR3 reads CASRLGVANTEAFF. CDR3 bases: TGCGCCAGCAGACTCGGCGTAGCCAACACTGAAGCTTTCTTT.

V is TRBV5-4 and J is TRBJ1-1; weak D call: TRBD1 (5 bases). Looked up from germline, CDR1 is SGHNT and CDR2 is YYREEE (reference sequence). CDR3 size: 13 residues. V lost 2 bases and J lost 1, with 6 bases in between. The CDR3 DNA sequence: TGTGCCAGCAGCTTTGGACAGAACACTGAAGCTTTCTTT. Encoded protein: CASSFGQNTEAFF.

This sequence joins TRBV30 and TRBJ2-3, with 10 bases identical to TRBD2. Germline-derived CDR1 and CDR2 are GTSNPN and SVGIG (reference sequence). The trim removed 1 base at V and 6 bases at J, leaving 4 bases unmatched. The CDR3 is 14 residues long. For the CDR3, the DNA is TGTGCCTGGAGTGGAAGCGGGGGGGATGATACGCAGTATTTT. Its translation is CAWSGSGGDDTQYF.

The chain joins TRBV5-4 to TRBJ1-2, with D possibly being TRBD1 (6 bases). The CDR3 covers 16 residues. V dropped 0 bases and J dropped 3 bases, with 15 bases sitting between them. In germline, CDR1 is SGHNT, CDR2 YYREEE (reference sequence). The CDR3 bases are TGTGCCAGCAGCTTGGCGGAGGGGGGGAGGGACTATGGCTACACCTTC. This encodes CASSLAEGGRDYGYTF.

V is TRBV7-2 and J is TRBJ2-7; 11 bases match TRBD2. Per germline, CDR1 SGHTA and CDR2 FQGNSA. With V trimmed by 7 bases and J by 2 bases, 4 bases remained unmatched. The CDR3 length is 14 residues. DNA of the CDR3: TGTGCCAGCACCCAACTAGCGGGGGCCTACGAGCAGTACTTC. Protein: CASTQLAGAYEQYF.